One and the same sample provided the 30 T cell receptor beta chains below, sequenced in a study of primary melanoma T cells and metastatic recurrence. Sequencing used immunoSEQ multiplex PCR; TCRdb keeps in-frame clones, though not all of them. The profile shows under 750 clones, around 82% of them singletons. What was sequenced was melanoma tumor tissue. The receptor set was obtained from a human donor with melanoma.

This chain joins TRBV23-1 and TRBJ2-2, with 8 bases aligning to TRBD1. TRBV23-1 is an ORF for which the function is uncertain. The CDR3 loop spans 13 amino acids. V lost 6 bases and J lost 6; bases outside the gene matches: 3. The CDR3 is CASSSTGAGELFF. The CDR3 bases are TGCGCCAGCAGCTCGACAGGGGCCGGGGAGCTGTTTTTT.

This chain connects TRBV5-1 to TRBJ2-3; D may match TRBD1 or TRBD2 (5 bases each). V was shortened by 0 bases and J by 0 bases, with 11 bases between the two germline ends. CDR3 size: 16 residues. CDR1 is SGHRS and CDR2 is YFSETQ in the germline V gene. The CDR3 nucleotides read TGCGCCAGCAGCTTGGCCAATGGGGGAAGCACAGATACGCAGTATTTT. Encoded protein: CASSLANGGSTDTQYF. Together with reference TRBV5-1 and TRBJ2-3, the CDR3 gives the full variable domain: KAGVTQTPRYLIKTRGQQVTLSCSPISGHRSVSWYQQTPGQGLQFLFEYFSETQRNKGNFPGRFSGRQFSNSRSEMNVSTLELGDSALYLCASSLANGGSTDTQYFGPGTRLTVL.

CDR3 nucleotide sequence: TGTGCCAGCAGCCAGTACGGGACAGTTGTGGTCCATTACGGCTACACCTTC. Its protein product is CASSQYGTVVVHYGYTF. J is TRBJ1-2 and V is TRBV28; 7 bases align to TRBD1. The J segment lost 8 bases and the V segment lost 6 bases, leaving 21 bases of the junction unmatched. The germline CDR1 and CDR2 sequences are MDHEN and SYDVKM. This CDR3 comprises 17 residues.

The genes are TRBV18 and TRBJ2-1; 7 bases map to TRBD1. Germline V gene data show CDR1 as KGHSH and CDR2 as LQKENI. The CDR3 contains 14 residues. V was pared by 6 bases and J by 5 bases, with 7 bases of the junction left unmatched. The CDR3 nucleotides are TGTGCCAGCTCCCCTGGGACAGCCAACAATGAGCAGTTCTTC. It yields the protein CASSPGTANNEQFF.

This chain links TRBV18 with TRBJ1-1, with a possible D match to TRBD1 (6 bases). Germline-derived CDR1 and CDR2 are KGHSH and LQKENI. V was cut by 2 bases and J by 11 bases, with 15 bases left in between. This CDR3 is 13 amino acids long. CDR3 residues: CASSPGRQGYAFF. CDR3 DNA: TGTGCCAGCTCACCAGGTCGGCAGGGGTACGCTTTCTTT.

This chain links TRBV23-1 with TRBJ2-7; 7 positions match TRBD1. TRBV23-1 has ORF status, its function being uncertain. V trimming: 6 bases; J trimming: 5 bases; junction bases outside the gene matches: 7. This CDR3 has 13 residues. The CDR3 is CASSNTGAHEQYF. The CDR3 bases are TGCGCCAGCAGCAACACAGGGGCCCACGAGCAGTACTTC.

The gene calls are TRBV11-3 and TRBJ2-1, with 8 bases fitting TRBD1. The CDR3 runs to 15 residues. Germline CDR1 and CDR2: SGHNT and YENEEA. The V and J ends lost 5 bases and 0 bases, in that order; junction bases with no gene match: 3. CDR3 amino acids: CASSKGTGSYNEQFF. The CDR3 region has the DNA TGTGCCAGCAGCAAAGGGACAGGCTCCTACAATGAGCAGTTCTTC.

DNA for the CDR3: TGTGCCAGTAGTCCAACCCCGGACAGGGGCACCGGGGAGCTGTTTTTT. As protein: CASSPTPDRGTGELFF. The rearrangement links TRBV19 to TRBJ2-2; 9 positions match TRBD1. J was trimmed by 4 bases and V by 5 bases; bases with no gene match: 8. The CDR3 length is 16 residues. From germline, CDR1 is LNHDA and CDR2 SQIVND (reference sequence).

The rearrangement links TRBV4-1 to TRBJ2-1; the match to TRBD2 covers 8 bases. The junction had 8 bases not matched to a gene; V was cut back by 3 bases and J by 7 bases. In germline, CDR1 is MGHRA, CDR2 YSYEKL. The CDR3 covers 15 residues. The CDR3 here is CASSHAHASGNEQFF. Written as DNA, the CDR3 is TGCGCCAGCAGCCATGCCCATGCTAGCGGGAATGAGCAGTTCTTC.

The chain recombines TRBV19 with TRBJ1-4; the match to TRBD1 covers 10 bases. Trimming removed 4 bases from V and 10 bases from J; junction bases left unmatched: 9. The CDR3 runs 15 residues. CDR1 is LNHDA, CDR2 SQIVND, per germline (reference sequence). The CDR3 DNA is TGTGCCAGTAGTACCCCCGGACAGGGGGTCGGAAAACTGTTTTTT. Translation gives CASSTPGQGVGKLFF.

The chain links TRBV9 to TRBJ1-1; no clear D. V was trimmed by 4 bases and J by 4 bases, leaving 11 bases between them. This CDR3 spans 13 amino acids. CDR1 is SGDLS, CDR2 YYNGEE, per germline. CDR3 nucleotides: TGTGCCAGCAGCCCCCCTCTGGGCACTGAAGCTTTCTTT. Residues: CASSPPLGTEAFF.

The gene calls are TRBV23-1 and TRBJ1-1, with 7 nucleotides matching TRBD1. TRBV23-1 is assigned to the ORF class and has an uncertain function. This CDR3 spans 14 amino acids. V lost 6 bases and J lost 1; bases outside the gene matches: 5. CDR3 sequence: CASSLRTGNTEAFF. The DNA of the CDR3 is TGCGCCAGCAGCCTAAGGACAGGGAACACTGAAGCTTTCTTT.

The chain carries TRBV6-8 and TRBJ1-1; 7 nucleotides align to TRBD1. After removal of 6 bases from V and 1 base from J, the junction contained 8 bases not matched to a gene. The CDR3 runs 15 residues. CDR1 and CDR2 (germline): MNHGY, SAAAGT. The CDR3 here is CASRPTGYGNTEAFF. The CDR3 bases are TGTGCCAGCAGGCCGACAGGGTACGGGAACACTGAAGCTTTCTTT.

The gene calls are TRBV11-3 and TRBJ1-3; D remains ambiguous. This CDR3 spans 16 amino acids. Germline loops: CDR1 SGHNT, CDR2 YENEEA. V shed 5 bases and J shed 0 bases, with 14 bases lying between them. The CDR3 sequence is CASSQKGDTSGNTIYF. CDR3 nucleotides: TGTGCCAGCAGCCAGAAGGGCGACACCTCTGGAAACACCATATATTTT.

The chain has TRBV7-1 and TRBJ1-2, with a tentative D call TRBD1 (6 bases). TRBV7-1 is placed among ORFs of uncertain function. The CDR3 covers 14 residues. Trimming stripped 3 bases from V and 7 bases from J, with 15 bases between. In DNA, the CDR3 is TGTGCCAGCAGCTCGGCACCAGGGGAAGTTGGCTACACCTTC. Residues: CASSSAPGEVGYTF.

In this sample, this clone turned up a few times. The CDR3: CASSSGSAADTQYF. The CDR3, as DNA: TGTGCCAGTAGTTCGGGGTCCGCGGCAGATACGCAGTATTTT. The gene calls are TRBV19 and TRBJ2-3, with D maybe TRBD2 (5 bases). Trimming removed 5 bases at V and 4 bases at J, with 13 bases between. In germline, CDR1 is LNHDA, CDR2 SQIVND (reference sequence). The length of the CDR3 is 14 residues.

The gene calls are TRBV11-3 and TRBJ1-4; the D gene is possibly TRBD1 (6 bases). The CDR3 loop spans 14 amino acids. Trimming pared 2 bases from V and 8 bases from J, leaving 12 bases between. The germline CDR1 and CDR2 sequences are SGHNT and YENEEA. The CDR3 loop is CASSLSRGWEKLFF. The CDR3 region has the DNA TGTGCCAGCAGCTTAAGCAGGGGCTGGGAAAAACTGTTTTTT.

The rearrangement links TRBV23-1 to TRBJ1-1; 7 bases agree with TRBD1. TRBV23-1 is classed as an ORF, of uncertain function. There are 13 residues in the CDR3. Losses at the gene ends were 6 bases for V and 8 bases for J; bases not matched to a gene: 9. CDR3 sequence reads: CASSQDRLREAFF. In DNA, the CDR3 is TGCGCCAGCAGCCAGGACAGGCTTCGGGAAGCTTTCTTT.

The CDR3 loop reads CASGASVWSEAANVLTF. The CDR3 DNA is TGTGCTAGTGGGGCCTCTGTCTGGTCTGAGGCCGCCAACGTCCTGACTTTC. The chain uses TRBV12-5 and TRBJ2-6; no definite D call. The germline V and J ends were trimmed by 6 bases and 7 bases, with 22 bases remaining between them. Per germline, CDR1 LGHNT and CDR2 FRNRAP. The length of the CDR3 is 17 residues.

This chain joins TRBV19 and TRBJ2-3; TRBD2 might be the D (7 bases). V was trimmed by 8 bases and J by 1 base, leaving 16 bases between them. Germline-derived CDR1 and CDR2 are LNHDA and SQIVND (reference sequence). This CDR3 has 15 residues. CDR3 nucleotides: TGTGCCAGTTCGGGGGGCTATATACGCACAGATACGCAGTATTTT. Its translation: CASSGGYIRTDTQYF.

The chain uses TRBV1 and TRBJ2-3. TRBV1 is tagged as a pseudogene. The CDR3 extends over 12 amino acids. For the CDR3, the DNA is TGCGCCAGCAGCCCACAAGGGGATACGCAGTATTTT. Its protein product is CASSPQGDTQYF.

This clone was seen only once. The chain uses TRBV19 and TRBJ1-1, with D possibly matching TRBD1 (5 bases). Trimming stripped 3 bases from V and 0 bases from J, with 11 bases between. The CDR3 loop spans 15 amino acids. Germline V gives CDR1 LNHDA, CDR2 SQIVND (reference sequence). In DNA form, the CDR3 reads TGTGCCAGTAGTATCAGGGCAGGACTGAACACTGAAGCTTTCTTT. This translates into CASSIRAGLNTEAFF.

This clone was observed a handful of times. The chain links TRBV11-3 to TRBJ1-1, with D unclear. V lost 5 bases and J lost 3, with 13 bases in between. The CDR3 loop spans 14 amino acids. The germline V gene encodes CDR1 SGHNT and CDR2 YENEEA. DNA for the CDR3: TGTGCCAGCAGCCCCAGTCGTCGAGACACTGAAGCTTTCTTT. Encoded protein: CASSPSRRDTEAFF.

J is TRBJ2-3 and V is TRBV11-3, with 7 bases fitting TRBD1. Losses at the gene ends were 5 bases for V and 4 bases for J; bases not matched to a gene: 9. Germline V CDR1 and CDR2: SGHNT, YENEEA. The CDR3 spans 15 residues. CDR3 DNA: TGTGCCAGCAGCCCCTCTAGCCAGGGGGCAGATACGCAGTATTTT. This codes for CASSPSSQGADTQYF.

The CDR3 loop reads CAIREGTGNSPLHF. The DNA for the CDR3 is TGTGCCATTAGGGAGGGGACGGGAAATTCACCCCTCCACTTT. V and J are TRBV12-5 and TRBJ1-6, with a possible D match to TRBD1 (5 bases). The germline V gene has CDR1 LGHNT and CDR2 FRNRAP. The CDR3 has 14 residues. Variable domain in full (rest from reference TRBV12-5 and TRBJ1-6): DARVTQTPRHKVTEMGQEVTMRCQPILGHNTVFWYRQTMMQGLELLAYFRNRAPLDDSGMPKDRFSAEMPDATLATLKIQPSEPRDSAVYFCAIREGTGNSPLHFGNGTRLTVT.

Of note for this clone: This CDR3 is also generated by other DNA sequences in the sample. The chain joins TRBV5-1 to TRBJ1-2, with TRBD1 matching 10 bases. CDR3 length: 15 amino acids. V was clipped by 5 bases and J by 2 bases; unmatched bases: 6. Per germline, CDR1 SGHRS and CDR2 YFSETQ. As DNA, the CDR3 is TGCGCCAGCAGTTCGACAGGGGGCGCAAACTATGGCTACACCTTC. Its translation: CASSSTGGANYGYTF.

The V gene is TRBV5-1, the J gene TRBJ2-5, with D possibly TRBD1 on 6 matching bases. Germline values: CDR1 SGHRS, CDR2 YFSETQ. This CDR3 has 15 residues. The ends were cut back, 2 bases at V and 2 bases at J, with 13 bases in the middle. Here the CDR3 reads CASSLIPTGQETQYF. CDR3 DNA sequence: TGCGCCAGCAGCTTAATTCCGACAGGACAAGAGACCCAGTACTTC.

This clone was found once. This rearrangement joins TRBV7-2 to TRBJ1-1, with 7 bases identical to TRBD1. The trim removed 5 bases at V and 4 bases at J, leaving 4 bases unmatched. Germline V gene sequence: CDR1 SGHTA, CDR2 FQGNSA. The CDR3 spans 13 residues. The CDR3 DNA reads as TGTGCCAGCAGCCAGGACAGGAGCACTGAAGCTTTCTTT. Translated: CASSQDRSTEAFF.

The chain uses TRBV6-8 and TRBJ1-1, with TRBD1 as a possible D gene (5 bases). V was clipped by 5 bases and J by 2 bases, with 12 bases between them. The CDR3 loop spans 14 amino acids. CDR1 and CDR2 from the germline V gene are MNHGY and SAAAGT. CDR3 DNA: TGTGCCAGCAGTGCCGGGGGGATCAACACTGAAGCTTTCTTT. Protein product: CASSAGGINTEAFF.

Only a few counts were recorded for this clone. J is TRBJ1-3 and V is TRBV11-3; TRBD1 matches 7 bases. The CDR3 sequence is 14 residues long. With V trimmed by 2 bases and J by 2 bases, 0 bases remained unmatched. Germline assignment: CDR1 SGHNT and CDR2 YENEEA. The CDR3 DNA reads as TGTGCCAGCAGCTTAACAGGGGCTGGAAACACCATATATTTT. Amino acid sequence: CASSLTGAGNTIYF.